The source of this TCR beta chain is a study of CD8+ T cells in alopecia areata. Treatment described: oral pan-JAK inhibitor, 5-10 mg twice daily. The germline CDR1 and CDR2 sequences are SQVTM and ANQGSEA. V was pared by 0 bases and J by 7 bases, with 10 bases between. The CDR3 has 12 amino acids. RNA was isolated and reverse transcribed to cDNA, the sequencing template. Clones were sequenced by immunoSEQ multiplex PCR, and TCRdb holds only the in-frame ones, with some missing. The sample includes some 150,000 clones, nearly 55% of them seen just once. A few counts support this clone. The sample here was CD8+ T cells sorted from blood, taken at week 4, from a patient treated with tofacitinib. The clonotype was recovered from a human donor with alopecia areata. The chain is built from TRBV29-1 and TRBJ2-7; no clear D gene. The CDR3 loop reads CSVEDPKTEQYF. In DNA, the CDR3 is TGCAGCGTTGAAGATCCCAAAACGGAGCAGTACTTC.